This T cell receptor (beta chain) was found in a study of beta chain features in type 1 diabetes. Study-wide results and caveats: Patients' naive, central memory and Treg TCRB repertoires seemed closer to one another than those of healthy donors. Moderate but significant shortening of TCRB CDR3s was recorded in all four CD4+ subsets from Type 1 diabetes patients.

This clone has only a few counts. What it binds is unknown. Every bit of the isolated RNA underwent reverse transcription, so sequencing read expressed TCRB transcripts. The read count averaged approximately 4 million across naive, central memory and regulatory T cell samples. TCRdb keeps only in-frame clones here, not all; method: immunoSEQ multiplex PCR. The data show hundreds of thousands of clones, roughly a sixth seen once. Germline CDR1 is SGHTA and CDR2 is FQGNSA. The CDR3 spans 14 residues. V shed 1 base, J shed 8 bases, and the junction held 5 bases outside the gene matches. Sort purity for all populations was recorded as exceeding 98%.

The sequencing input was naive CD4+ T cells from blood. This chain links TRBV7-2 with TRBJ2-1; 7 bases are shared with TRBD1. This clonotype was obtained from a man younger than 30 in good health. CDR3 DNA sequence: TGTGCCAGCAGCTTAGTGACAGGGTGGGATGAGCAGTTCTTC. Translating gives CASSLVTGWDEQFF.